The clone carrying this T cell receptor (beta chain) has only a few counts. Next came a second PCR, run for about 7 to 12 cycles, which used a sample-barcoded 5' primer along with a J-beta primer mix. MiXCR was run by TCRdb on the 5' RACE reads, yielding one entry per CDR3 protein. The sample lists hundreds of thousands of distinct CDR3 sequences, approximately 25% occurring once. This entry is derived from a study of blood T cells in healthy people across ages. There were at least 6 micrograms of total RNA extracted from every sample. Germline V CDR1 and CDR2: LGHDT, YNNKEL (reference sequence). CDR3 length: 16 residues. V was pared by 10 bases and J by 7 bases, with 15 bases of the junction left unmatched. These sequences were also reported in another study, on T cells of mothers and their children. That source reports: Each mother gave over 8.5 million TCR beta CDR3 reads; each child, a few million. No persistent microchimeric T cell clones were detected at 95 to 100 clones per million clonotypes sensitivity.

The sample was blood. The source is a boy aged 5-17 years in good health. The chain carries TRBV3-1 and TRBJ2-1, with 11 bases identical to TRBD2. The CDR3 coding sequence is TGTGCCACAGGAGGGCTAGCGGGAGGCACGAGGAATGAGCAGTTCTTC. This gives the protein CATGGLAGGTRNEQFF.